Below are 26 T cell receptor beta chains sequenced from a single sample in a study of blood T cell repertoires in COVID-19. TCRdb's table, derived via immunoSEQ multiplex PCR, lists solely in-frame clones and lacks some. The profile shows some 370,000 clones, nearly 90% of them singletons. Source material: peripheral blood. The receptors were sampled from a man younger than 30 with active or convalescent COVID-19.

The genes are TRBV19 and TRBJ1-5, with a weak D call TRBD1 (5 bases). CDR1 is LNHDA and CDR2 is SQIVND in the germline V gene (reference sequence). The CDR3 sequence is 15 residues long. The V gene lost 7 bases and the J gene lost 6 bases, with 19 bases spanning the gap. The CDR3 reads CASNRGRKGFQPQHF. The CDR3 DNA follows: TGTGCCAGTAACCGGGGGAGGAAAGGATTTCAGCCCCAGCATTTT.

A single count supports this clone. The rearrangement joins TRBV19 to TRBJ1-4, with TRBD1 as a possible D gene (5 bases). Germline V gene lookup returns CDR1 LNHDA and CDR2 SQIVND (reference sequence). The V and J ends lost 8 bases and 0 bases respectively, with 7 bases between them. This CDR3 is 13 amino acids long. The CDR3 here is CASAGATNEKLFF. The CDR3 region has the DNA TGTGCCAGTGCGGGGGCAACTAATGAAAAACTGTTTTTT.

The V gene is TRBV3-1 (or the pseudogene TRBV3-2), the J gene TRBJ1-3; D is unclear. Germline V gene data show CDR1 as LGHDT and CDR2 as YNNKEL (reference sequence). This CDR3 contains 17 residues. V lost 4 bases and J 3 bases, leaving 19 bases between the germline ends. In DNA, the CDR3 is TGTGCCAGCAGCCCTAGTCCCACGCTCCCTCGTGGAAACACCATATATTTT. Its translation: CASSPSPTLPRGNTIYF.

The CDR3 coding sequence is TGTGCCAGCAGCCAAGGTGCAGGGTTGTACACTGAAGCTTTCTTT. Its protein is CASSQGAGLYTEAFF. The chain joins TRBV3-1 (or the pseudogene TRBV3-2) to TRBJ1-1, with D possibly TRBD1 on 5 matching bases. The CDR3 runs to 15 residues. Germline V CDR1 and CDR2: LGHDT, YNNKEL (reference sequence). Trimming took off 1 base at V and 3 bases at J, with 12 bases between the two ends.

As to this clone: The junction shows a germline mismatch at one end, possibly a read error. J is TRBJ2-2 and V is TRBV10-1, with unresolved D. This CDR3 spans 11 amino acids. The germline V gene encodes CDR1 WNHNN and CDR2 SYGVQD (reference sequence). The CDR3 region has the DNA TGCGCCAGCAGGCGGTCCGGAGAGCTGTTTTTT. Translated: CASRRSGELFF.

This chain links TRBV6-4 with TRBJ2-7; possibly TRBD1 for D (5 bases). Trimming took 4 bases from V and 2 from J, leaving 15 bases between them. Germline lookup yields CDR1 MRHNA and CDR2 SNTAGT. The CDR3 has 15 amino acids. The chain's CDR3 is CASSVLVRATYEQYF. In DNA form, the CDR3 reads TGTGCCAGCAGTGTTCTCGTCAGGGCCACCTACGAGCAGTACTTC.

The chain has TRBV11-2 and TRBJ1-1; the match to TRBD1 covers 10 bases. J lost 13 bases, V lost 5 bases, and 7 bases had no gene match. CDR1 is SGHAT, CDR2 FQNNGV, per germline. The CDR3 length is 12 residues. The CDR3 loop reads CASSPDRGFVFF. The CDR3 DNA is TGTGCCAGCAGCCCGGACAGGGGGTTCGTTTTCTTT.

CDR3 residues: CASSYRQSGEGYTF. The DNA for the CDR3 is TGTGCCAGCAGTTACCGGCAAAGCGGGGAGGGCTACACCTTC. The rearrangement joins TRBV6-5 to TRBJ1-2, with D uncertain. Germline assignment: CDR1 MNHEY and CDR2 SVGAGI. This CDR3 has 14 residues. V was pared by 2 bases and J by 8 bases, with 15 bases between.

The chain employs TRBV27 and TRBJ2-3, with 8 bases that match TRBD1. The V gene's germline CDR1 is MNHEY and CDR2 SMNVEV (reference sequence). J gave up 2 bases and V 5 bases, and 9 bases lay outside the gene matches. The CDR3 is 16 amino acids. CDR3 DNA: TGTGCCAGCAGTGCCCGACAGGGGACCTACACAGATACGCAGTATTTT. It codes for CASSARQGTYTDTQYF.

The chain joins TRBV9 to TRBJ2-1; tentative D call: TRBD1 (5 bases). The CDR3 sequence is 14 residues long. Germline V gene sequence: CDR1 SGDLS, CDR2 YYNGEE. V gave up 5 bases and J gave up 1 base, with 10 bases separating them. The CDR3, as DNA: TGTGCCAGCAGTCTTGGGGCATCCTACAATGAGCAGTTCTTC. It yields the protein CASSLGASYNEQFF.

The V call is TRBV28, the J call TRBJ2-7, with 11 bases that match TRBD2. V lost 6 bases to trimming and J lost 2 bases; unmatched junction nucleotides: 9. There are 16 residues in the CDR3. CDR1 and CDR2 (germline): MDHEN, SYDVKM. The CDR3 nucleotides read TGTGCCAGCAGCTCCCCTAGCGGGAGGCAAACCTACGAGCAGTACTTC. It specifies CASSSPSGRQTYEQYF.

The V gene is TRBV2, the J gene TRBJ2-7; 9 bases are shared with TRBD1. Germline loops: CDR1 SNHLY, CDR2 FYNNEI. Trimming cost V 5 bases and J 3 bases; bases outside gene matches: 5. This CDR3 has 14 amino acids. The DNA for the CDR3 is TGTGCCAGCAGTTCCGGGACAGGGTACTACGAGCAGTACTTC. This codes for CASSSGTGYYEQYF.

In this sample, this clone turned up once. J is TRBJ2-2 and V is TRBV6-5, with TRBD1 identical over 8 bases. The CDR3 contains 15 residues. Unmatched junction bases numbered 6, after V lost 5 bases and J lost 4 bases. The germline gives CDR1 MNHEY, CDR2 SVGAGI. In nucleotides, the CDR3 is TGTGCCAGCAGTCCGGGACAGGCGAGCACCGGGGAGCTGTTTTTT. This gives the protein CASSPGQASTGELFF.

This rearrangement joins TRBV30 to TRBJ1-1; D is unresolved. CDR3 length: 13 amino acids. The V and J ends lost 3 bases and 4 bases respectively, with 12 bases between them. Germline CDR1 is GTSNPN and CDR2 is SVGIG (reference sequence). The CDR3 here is CAWRSVGSTEAFF. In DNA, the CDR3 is TGTGCCTGGAGATCGGTCGGGTCCACTGAAGCTTTCTTT.

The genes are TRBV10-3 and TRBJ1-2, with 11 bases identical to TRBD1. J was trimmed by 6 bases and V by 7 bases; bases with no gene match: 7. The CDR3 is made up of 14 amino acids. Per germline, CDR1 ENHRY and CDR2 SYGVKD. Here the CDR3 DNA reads TGTGCCATCACCTGGGACAGGGGGAGCAATGGCTACACCTTC. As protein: CAITWDRGSNGYTF.

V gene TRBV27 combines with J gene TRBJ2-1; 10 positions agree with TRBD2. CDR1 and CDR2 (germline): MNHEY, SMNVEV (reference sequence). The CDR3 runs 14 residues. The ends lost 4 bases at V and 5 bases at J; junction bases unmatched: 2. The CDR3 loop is CASSWTSGHNEQFF. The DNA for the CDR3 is TGTGCCAGCAGTTGGACTAGCGGCCACAATGAGCAGTTCTTC.

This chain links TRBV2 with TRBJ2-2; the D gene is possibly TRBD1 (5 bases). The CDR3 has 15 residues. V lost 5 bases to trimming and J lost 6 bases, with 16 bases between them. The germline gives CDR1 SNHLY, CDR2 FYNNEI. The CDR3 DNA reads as TGTGCCAGCAGTCAGGGCTCGGCGATTGCCGGGGAGCTGTTTTTT. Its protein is CASSQGSAIAGELFF. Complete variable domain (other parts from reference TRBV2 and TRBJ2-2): EPEVTQTPSHQVTQMGQEVILRCVPISNHLYFYWYRQILGQKVEFLVSFYNNEISEKSEIFDDQFSVERPDGSNFTLKIRSTKLEDSAMYFCASSQGSAIAGELFFGEGSRLTVL.

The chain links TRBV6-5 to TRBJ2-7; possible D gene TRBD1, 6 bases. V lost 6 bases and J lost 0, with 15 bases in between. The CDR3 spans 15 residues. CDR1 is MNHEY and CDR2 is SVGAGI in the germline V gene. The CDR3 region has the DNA TGTGCCAGCAGGACCGGGACAAGGAGCTCCTACGAGCAGTACTTC. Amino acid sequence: CASRTGTRSSYEQYF.

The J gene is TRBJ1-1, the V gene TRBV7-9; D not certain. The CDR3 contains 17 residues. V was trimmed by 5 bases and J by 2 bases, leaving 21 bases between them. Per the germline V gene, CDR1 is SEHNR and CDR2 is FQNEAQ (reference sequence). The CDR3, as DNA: TGTGCCAGCAGCGGCCCGCAGGAACGGGCTAGCAACACTGAAGCTTTCTTT. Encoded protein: CASSGPQERASNTEAFF.

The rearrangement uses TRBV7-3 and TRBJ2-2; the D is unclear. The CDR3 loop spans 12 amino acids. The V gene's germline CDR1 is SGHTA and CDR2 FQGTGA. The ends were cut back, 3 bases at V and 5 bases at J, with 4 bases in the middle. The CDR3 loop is CASSFLTGELFF. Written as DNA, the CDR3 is TGTGCCAGCAGCTTTCTAACCGGGGAGCTGTTTTTT.

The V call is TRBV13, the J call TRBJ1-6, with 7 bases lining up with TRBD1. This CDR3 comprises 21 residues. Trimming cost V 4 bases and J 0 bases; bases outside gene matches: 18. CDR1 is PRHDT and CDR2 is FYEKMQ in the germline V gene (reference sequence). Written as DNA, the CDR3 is TGTGCCAGCAGCTCGGGGCCTTCCACGAGGGGGCCCAGCTCCTATAATTCACCCCTCCACTTT. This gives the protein CASSSGPSTRGPSSYNSPLHF.

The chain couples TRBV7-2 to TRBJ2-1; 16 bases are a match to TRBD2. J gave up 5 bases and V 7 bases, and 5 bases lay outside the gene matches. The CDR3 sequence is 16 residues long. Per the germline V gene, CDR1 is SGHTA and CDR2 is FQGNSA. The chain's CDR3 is CASTTGLAGGNNEQFF. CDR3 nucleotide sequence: TGTGCCAGCACCACGGGACTAGCGGGAGGGAACAATGAGCAGTTCTTC. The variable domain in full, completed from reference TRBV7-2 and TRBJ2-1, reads GAGVSQSPSNKVTEKGKDVELRCDPISGHTALYWYRQSLGQGLEFLIYFQGNSAPDKSGLPSDRFSAERTGGSVSTLTIQRTQQEDSAVYLCASTTGLAGGNNEQFFGPGTRLTVL.

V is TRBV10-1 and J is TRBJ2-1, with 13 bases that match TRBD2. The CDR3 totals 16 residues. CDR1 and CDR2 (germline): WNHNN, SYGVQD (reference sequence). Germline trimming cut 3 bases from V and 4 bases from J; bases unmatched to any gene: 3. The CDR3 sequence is CASSETSGGAYNEQFF. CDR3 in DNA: TGCGCCAGCAGTGAAACTAGCGGGGGGGCATACAATGAGCAGTTCTTC.

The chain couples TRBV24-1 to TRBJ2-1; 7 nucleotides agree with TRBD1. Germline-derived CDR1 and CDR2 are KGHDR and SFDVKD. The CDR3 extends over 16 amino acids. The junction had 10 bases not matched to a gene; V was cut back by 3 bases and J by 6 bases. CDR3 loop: CATSDATGAPPNEQFF. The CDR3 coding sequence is TGTGCCACCAGTGATGCAACAGGGGCTCCCCCCAATGAGCAGTTCTTC.

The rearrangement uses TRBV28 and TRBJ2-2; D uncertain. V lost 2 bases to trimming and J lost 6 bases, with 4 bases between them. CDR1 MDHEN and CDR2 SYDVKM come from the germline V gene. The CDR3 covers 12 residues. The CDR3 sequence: CASSLRSGELFF. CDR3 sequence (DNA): TGTGCCAGCAGTTTACGGTCCGGGGAGCTGTTTTTT.

This CDR3 reads CASSPGLAGGVEQFF. For the CDR3, the DNA is TGTGCCAGCAGCCCGGGACTAGCGGGAGGGGTTGAGCAGTTCTTC. The V and J genes are TRBV7-3 and TRBJ2-1; 16 bases match TRBD2. V dropped 5 bases and J dropped 9; count of bases not matched to a gene: 4. The CDR3 is 15 amino acids. Germline-derived CDR1 and CDR2 are SGHTA and FQGTGA. Full variable domain (outside the CDR3, taken from reference TRBV7-3 and TRBJ2-1): GAGVSQTPSNKVTEKGKYVELRCDPISGHTALYWYRQSLGQGPEFLIYFQGTGAADDSGLPNDRFFAVRPEGSVSTLKIQRTERGDSAVYLCASSPGLAGGVEQFFGPGTRLTVL.